The rows below give T cell receptor beta chains drawn from one sample of a study of blood T cell repertoires in COVID-19. Sequencing used immunoSEQ multiplex PCR; TCRdb keeps in-frame clones, though not all of them. The sample yields approximately 350,000 clones, around nine tenths seen once. Sequencing was performed on peripheral blood. The receptors were sampled from a woman aged 70-85 years with COVID-19, enrolled during active disease. Both conserved end residues are part of each CDR3. The order of the fields is J gene, clone size, V gene, CDR3 protein. Expanded clones are given a class, and other clones once, few, many or no size at all.

TRBJ1-5 . TRBV27 CASSGNGQINQPQHF
TRBJ1-1 . TRBV2 CASSGDGGRTEAFF
TRBJ1-1 . TRBV7-2 CASSPREWTGNTEAFF
TRBJ2-1 few TRBV2 CASSPLLGGFF
TRBJ1-2 . TRBV7-9 CASSFSTGGADGYTF
TRBJ2-7 . TRBV2 CASIAGGTYEQYF
TRBJ2-7 . TRBV7-6 CASSRDIGGAYEQYF
TRBJ1-2 . TRBV9 CASSVDGGAYGYTF
TRBJ1-6 . TRBV27 CASSLNRAYNSPLHF
TRBJ2-2 . TRBV2 CASSWDREAGELFF
TRBJ2-1 . TRBV5-1 CASSRDPGTGDEQFF
TRBJ1-6 . TRBV6-5 CALARGTYNSPLHF
TRBJ2-3 . TRBV24-1 CATRTSGGSDTDTQYF
TRBJ2-7 . TRBV11-1 CASSLSTGSYEQYF
TRBJ2-5 . TRBV7-2 CASREDRGRETQYF
TRBJ1-3 . TRBV5-6 CASSLIEEFSGNTIYF
TRBJ1-3 once TRBV4-2 CASSRLTGDSGNTIYF
TRBJ1-5 . TRBV19 CASQQGTRNQPQHF
TRBJ1-4 . TRBV11-2 CASSLVPGQGGSTNEKLFF
TRBJ2-7 . TRBV19 CASSPTEGETQYF